These 5 T cell receptor beta chains were sequenced from one sample in a study of blood T cell repertoires in COVID-19. Libraries were prepared by immunoSEQ multiplex PCR; TCRdb keeps only in-frame clonotypes and omits some of them. The sample has approximately 65,000 clones, approximately 81% seen once. Sequences were obtained from PBMCs or T cells enriched from blood (not recorded which). These receptors all stem from a woman aged 40 to 50 with acute COVID-19.

The V gene is TRBV3-1 (or the pseudogene TRBV3-2), the J gene TRBJ2-3, with D possibly matching TRBD2 (5 bases). V was clipped by 4 bases and J by 6 bases, with 11 bases between them. In germline, CDR1 is LGHDT, CDR2 YNNKEL (reference sequence). There are 13 residues in the CDR3. CDR3 in DNA: TGTGCCAGCAGCCTAGGGAGTAGCGATACGCAGTATTTT. This sequence encodes CASSLGSSDTQYF.

J is TRBJ2-7 and V is TRBV28; tentative D call: TRBD2 (6 bases). Germline V lookup: CDR1 MDHEN, CDR2 SYDVKM. CDR3 size: 15 residues. V lost 7 bases and J lost 4, with 20 bases in between. The CDR3: CASTATLLGGYEQYF. The CDR3 DNA reads as TGTGCCAGCACCGCGACCCTGTTAGGAGGGTACGAGCAGTACTTC.

The J gene is TRBJ2-3, the V gene TRBV14, with D possibly TRBD2 on 5 matching bases. The ends were cut back, 0 bases at V and 1 base at J, with 8 bases in the middle. Looked up from germline, CDR1 is SGHDN and CDR2 is FVKESK. The CDR3 is 15 residues long. DNA of the CDR3: TGTGCCAGCAGCCAAGACCTAGCCCGCACAGATACGCAGTATTTT. This sequence encodes CASSQDLARTDTQYF. Complete variable domain (other parts from reference TRBV14 and TRBJ2-3): EAGVTQFPSHSVIEKGQTVTLRCDPISGHDNLYWYRRVMGKEIKFLLHFVKESKQDESGMPNNRFLAERTGGTYSTLKVQPAELEDSGVYFCASSQDLARTDTQYFGPGTRLTVL.

The V gene is TRBV5-1, the J gene TRBJ1-5; weak D call: TRBD1 (5 bases). This CDR3 spans 13 amino acids. Per the germline V gene, CDR1 is SGHRS and CDR2 is YFSETQ. The ends were cut back, 4 bases at V and 7 bases at J, with 12 bases in the middle. The CDR3 loop reads CASSATGGQPQHF. CDR3 nucleotides: TGCGCCAGCAGCGCGACGGGGGGACAGCCCCAGCATTTT. The full variable domain, rest sourced from reference TRBV5-1 and TRBJ1-5, is KAGVTQTPRYLIKTRGQQVTLSCSPISGHRSVSWYQQTPGQGLQFLFEYFSETQRNKGNFPGRFSGRQFSNSRSEMNVSTLELGDSALYLCASSATGGQPQHFGDGTRLSIL.

This sequence joins TRBV3-1 (or the pseudogene TRBV3-2) and TRBJ1-2, with D possibly matching TRBD1 (5 bases). CDR3 length: 14 residues. CDR1 is LGHDT and CDR2 is YNNKEL in the germline V gene (reference sequence). V lost 5 bases and J 8 bases, leaving 18 bases between the germline ends. The CDR3 protein is CASSSTGGLTGYTF. CDR3 DNA: TGTGCCAGCAGCTCCACCGGGGGGTTGACCGGCTACACCTTC.